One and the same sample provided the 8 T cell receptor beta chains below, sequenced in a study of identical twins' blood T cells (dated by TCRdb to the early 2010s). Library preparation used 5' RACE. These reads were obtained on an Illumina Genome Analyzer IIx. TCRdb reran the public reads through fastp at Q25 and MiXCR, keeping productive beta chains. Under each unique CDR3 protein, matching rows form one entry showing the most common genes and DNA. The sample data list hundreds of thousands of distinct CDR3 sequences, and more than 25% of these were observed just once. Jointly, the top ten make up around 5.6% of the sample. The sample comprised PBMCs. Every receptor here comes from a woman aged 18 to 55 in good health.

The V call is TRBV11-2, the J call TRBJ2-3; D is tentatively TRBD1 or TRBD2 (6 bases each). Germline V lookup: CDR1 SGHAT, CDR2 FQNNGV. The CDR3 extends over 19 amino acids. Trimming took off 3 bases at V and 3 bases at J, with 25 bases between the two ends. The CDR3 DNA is TGTGCCAGCAGCTTCGGAATTAGAGGGGGGAGACCAATAACAGATACGCAGTATTTT. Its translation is CASSFGIRGGRPITDTQYF.

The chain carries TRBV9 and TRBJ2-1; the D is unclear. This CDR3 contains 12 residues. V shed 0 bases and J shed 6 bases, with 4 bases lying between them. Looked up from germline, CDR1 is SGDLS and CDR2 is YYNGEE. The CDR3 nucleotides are TGTGCCAGCAGCGTAGGTCCCAATGAGCAGTTCTTC. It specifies CASSVGPNEQFF.

The DNA for the CDR3 is TGTGCCAGCAGCAAAACTAGCGGACCCTACGAGCAGTACTTC. It translates to CASSKTSGPYEQYF. This chain joins TRBV7-2 and TRBJ2-7; 8 positions agree with TRBD2. V lost 5 bases, J lost 2 bases, and 5 bases stayed unmatched. The CDR3 contains 14 residues. The germline V gene has CDR1 SGHTA and CDR2 FQGNSA. The variable domain in full, with the rest retrieved from reference TRBV7-2 and TRBJ2-7, is GAGVSQSPSNKVTEKGKDVELRCDPISGHTALYWYRQSLGQGLEFLIYFQGNSAPDKSGLPSDRFSAERTGGSVSTLTIQRTQQEDSAVYLCASSKTSGPYEQYFGPGTRLTVT.

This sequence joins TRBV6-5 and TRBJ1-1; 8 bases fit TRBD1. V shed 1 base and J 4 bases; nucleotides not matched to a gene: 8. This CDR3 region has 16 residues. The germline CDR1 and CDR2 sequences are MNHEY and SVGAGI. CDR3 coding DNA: TGTGCCAGCAGTTACTTTCCAGGGGGCCGTGGCACTGAAGCTTTCTTT. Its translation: CASSYFPGGRGTEAFF.

This CDR3 is CASSPWTPSTQYF. The CDR3 DNA reads TGTGCCAGCAGCCCATGGACCCCTAGTACGCAGTATTTT. This chain uses TRBV5-5 with TRBJ2-3; D unclear. The CDR3 contains 13 residues. V lost 4 bases and J lost 8, with 14 bases in between. Germline CDR1 reads SGHKS; CDR2 reads YYEKEE (reference sequence).

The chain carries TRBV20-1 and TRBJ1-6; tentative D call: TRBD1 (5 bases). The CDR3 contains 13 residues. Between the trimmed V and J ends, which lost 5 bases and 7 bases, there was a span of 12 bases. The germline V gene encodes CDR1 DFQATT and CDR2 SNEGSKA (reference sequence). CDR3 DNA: TGCAGTGCTTTTCGACAGTCCAATTCACCCCTCCACTTT. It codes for CSAFRQSNSPLHF.

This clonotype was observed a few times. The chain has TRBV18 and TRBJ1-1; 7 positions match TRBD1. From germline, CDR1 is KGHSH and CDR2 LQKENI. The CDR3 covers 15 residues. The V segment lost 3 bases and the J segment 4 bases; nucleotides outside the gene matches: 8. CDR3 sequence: CASSPGQDRFTEAFF. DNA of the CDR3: TGTGCCAGCTCACCTGGACAGGATCGATTCACTGAAGCTTTCTTT.

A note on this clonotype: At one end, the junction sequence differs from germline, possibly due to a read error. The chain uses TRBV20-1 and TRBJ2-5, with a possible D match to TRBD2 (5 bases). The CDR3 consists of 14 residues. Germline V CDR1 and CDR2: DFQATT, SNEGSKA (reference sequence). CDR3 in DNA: TGCAGTGCTAGGGCCCCTGTGGAGGCAAAGACCCGGTACTTC. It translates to CSARAPVEAKTRYF.